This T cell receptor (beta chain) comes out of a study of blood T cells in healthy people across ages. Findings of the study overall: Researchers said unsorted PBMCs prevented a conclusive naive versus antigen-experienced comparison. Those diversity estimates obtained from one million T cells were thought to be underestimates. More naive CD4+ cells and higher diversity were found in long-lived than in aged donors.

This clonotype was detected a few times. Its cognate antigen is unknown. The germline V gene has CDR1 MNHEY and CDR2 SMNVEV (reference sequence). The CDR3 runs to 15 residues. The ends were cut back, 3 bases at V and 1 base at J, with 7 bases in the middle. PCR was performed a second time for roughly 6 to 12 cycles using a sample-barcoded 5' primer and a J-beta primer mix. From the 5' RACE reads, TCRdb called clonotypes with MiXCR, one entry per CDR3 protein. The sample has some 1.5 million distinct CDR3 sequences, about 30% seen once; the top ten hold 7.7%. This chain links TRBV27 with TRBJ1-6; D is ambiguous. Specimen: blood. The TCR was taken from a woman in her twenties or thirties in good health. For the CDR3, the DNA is TGTGCCAGCAGTTTTTTGGAGTCCTATAATTCACCCCTCCACTTT. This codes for CASSFLESYNSPLHF.